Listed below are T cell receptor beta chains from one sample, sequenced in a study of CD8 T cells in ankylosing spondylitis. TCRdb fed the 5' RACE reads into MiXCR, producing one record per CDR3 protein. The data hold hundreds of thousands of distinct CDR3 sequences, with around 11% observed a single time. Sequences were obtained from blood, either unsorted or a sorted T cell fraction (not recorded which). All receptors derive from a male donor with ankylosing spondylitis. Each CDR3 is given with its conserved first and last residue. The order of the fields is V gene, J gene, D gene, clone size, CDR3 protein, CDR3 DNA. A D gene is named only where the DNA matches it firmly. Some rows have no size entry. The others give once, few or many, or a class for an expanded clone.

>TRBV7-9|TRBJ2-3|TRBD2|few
CASSLWSGGSTDTQYF
TGTGCCAGCAGCTTATGGAGCGGGGGAAGCACAGATACGCAGTATTTT
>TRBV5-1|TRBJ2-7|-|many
CASTIVPGSYEQYF
TGCGCCAGCACGATCGTACCCGGATCCTACGAGCAGTACTTC
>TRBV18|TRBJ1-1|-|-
CASSPPSTRGTHEAFF
TGTGCCAGCTCACCACCATCCACTCGGGGGACGCATGAAGCTTTCTTT
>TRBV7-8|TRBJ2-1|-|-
CASSDYRVQSSYNEQFF
TGTGCCAGCAGCGACTATAGGGTACAGAGCTCCTACAATGAGCAGTTCTTC
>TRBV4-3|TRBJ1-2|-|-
CASTSLVGRGGYTF
TGCGCCAGCACCTCTCTCGTCGGCCGCGGGGGCTACACCTTC
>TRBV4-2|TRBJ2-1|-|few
CASSLGPAAYNEQFF
TGTGCCAGCAGCCTAGGTCCTGCGGCCTACAATGAGCAGTTCTTC
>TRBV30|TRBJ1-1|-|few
CAWRQGNTEAFF
TGTGCCTGGAGACAGGGGAACACTGAAGCTTTCTTT
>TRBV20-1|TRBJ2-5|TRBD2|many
CSARDRLAGEVQYF
TGCAGTGCTAGGGACCGACTAGCGGGAGAGGTCCAGTACTTC
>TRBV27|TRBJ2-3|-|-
CASSQTGDWDTQYF
TGTGCCAGCAGTCAGACAGGTGATTGGGATACGCAGTATTTT
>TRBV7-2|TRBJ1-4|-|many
CASSFSGANEKLFF
TGTGCCAGCAGCTTCTCCGGGGCTAATGAAAAACTGTTTTTT
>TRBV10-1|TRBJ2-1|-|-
CASSVTGPEYNEQFF
TGCGCCAGCAGTGTAACTGGGCCGGAATACAATGAGCAGTTCTTC
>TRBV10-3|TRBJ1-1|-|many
CAKDGNTEAFF
TGTGCCAAAGACGGGAACACTGAAGCTTTCTTT
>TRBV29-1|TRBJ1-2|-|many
CSVEVPTGGGYTF
TGCAGCGTTGAAGTCCCAACCGGAGGTGGCTACACCTTC
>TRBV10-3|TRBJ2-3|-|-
CAISRVQGPDTQYF
TGTGCCATCTCTCGGGTACAAGGTCCAGATACGCAGTATTTT
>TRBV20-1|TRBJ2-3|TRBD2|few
CSAARGGRTDTQYF
TGCAGTGCCGCCCGGGGCGGGAGGACAGATACGCAGTATTTT
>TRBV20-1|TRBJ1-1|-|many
CSAHGGLNTEAFF
TGCAGTGCTCACGGGGGGCTGAACACTGAAGCTTTCTTT
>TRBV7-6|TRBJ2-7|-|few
CASSLGTSSSEQYF
TGTGCCAGCAGCTTAGGAACCTCTAGTTCCGAGCAGTACTTC
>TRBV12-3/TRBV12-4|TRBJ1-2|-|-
CASSFWVDYANYGYTF
TGTGCCAGCAGTTTCTGGGTGGATTATGCTAACTATGGCTACACCTTC
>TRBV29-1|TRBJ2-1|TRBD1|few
CSVMGQGRFSEQFF
TGCAGCGTTATGGGACAGGGCAGGTTCAGCGAGCAGTTCTTC
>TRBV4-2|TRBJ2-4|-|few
CASSQAQGGKNIQYF
TGTGCCAGCAGCCAAGCTCAGGGGGGCAAAAACATTCAGTACTTC
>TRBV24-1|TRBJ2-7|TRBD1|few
CATSDSRQGRYEQYF
TGTGCCACCAGTGATTCCAGACAGGGCCGGTACGAGCAGTACTTC
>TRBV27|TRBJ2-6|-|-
CASSAIWTVSGANVLTF
TGTGCCAGCAGCGCCATCTGGACAGTCTCTGGGGCCAACGTCCTGACTTTC
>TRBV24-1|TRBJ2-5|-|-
CATSDLGGAGETQYF
TGTGCCACCAGTGATTTGGGAGGGGCTGGAGAGACCCAGTACTTC
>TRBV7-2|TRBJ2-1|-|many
CASSSPGRNNEQFF
TGTGCCAGCAGCTCCCCGGGACGTAACAATGAGCAGTTCTTC
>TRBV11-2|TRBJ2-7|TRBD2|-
CASSLVGLAGVSPYEQYF
TGTGCCAGCAGCTTGGTTGGACTAGCGGGAGTCTCCCCCTACGAGCAGTACTTC
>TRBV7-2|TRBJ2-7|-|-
CASSLPGTQGYEQYF
TGTGCCAGCAGCTTACCCGGGACCCAGGGCTACGAGCAGTACTTC
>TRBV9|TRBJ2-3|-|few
CASSVEVGAGDTQYF
TGTGCCAGCAGCGTAGAAGTAGGGGCGGGAGATACGCAGTATTTT
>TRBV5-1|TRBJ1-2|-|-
CASSMQGVRGYTF
TGCGCCAGCAGCATGCAGGGAGTTAGGGGCTACACCTTC
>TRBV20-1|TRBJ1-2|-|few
CSARMFRANYGYTF
TGCAGTGCGAGGATGTTCAGAGCTAACTATGGCTACACCTTC
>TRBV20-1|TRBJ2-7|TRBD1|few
CSAPDRASEQYF
TGCAGTGCTCCCGACAGGGCCAGCGAGCAGTACTTC
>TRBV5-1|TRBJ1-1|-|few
CASSLAHGFAMDEAFF
TGCGCCAGCAGCTTGGCTCACGGATTTGCCATGGATGAAGCTTTCTTT
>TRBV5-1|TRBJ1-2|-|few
CASSPAAGFGDGYTF
TGCGCCAGCAGCCCGGCCGCAGGGTTTGGGGACGGCTACACCTTC
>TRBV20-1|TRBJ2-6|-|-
CSANPDGNSGANVLTF
TGCAGTGCTAACCCTGACGGTAACTCTGGGGCCAACGTCCTGACTTTC
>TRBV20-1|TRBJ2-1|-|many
CSASLDSDNEQFF
TGCAGTGCTAGTTTAGACAGCGACAATGAGCAGTTCTTC
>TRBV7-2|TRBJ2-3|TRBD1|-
CASRDRGHTDTQYF
TGTGCCAGCAGGGACAGGGGGCATACAGATACGCAGTATTTT
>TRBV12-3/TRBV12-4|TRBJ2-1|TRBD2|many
CASSPRLASRGDLKFF
TGTGCCAGCAGTCCGAGACTAGCGAGTAGAGGTGATTTAAAGTTCTTC
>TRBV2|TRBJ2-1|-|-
CASSGVRDRQFF
TGTGCCAGCAGTGGGGTCCGAGACAGGCAGTTCTTC
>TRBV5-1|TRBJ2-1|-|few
CASSFNPEPNEQFF
TGCGCCAGCAGCTTCAATCCTGAACCCAATGAGCAGTTCTTC
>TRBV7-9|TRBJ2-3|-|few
CASRVSDTQYF
TGTGCCAGCAGGGTTTCAGATACGCAGTATTTT
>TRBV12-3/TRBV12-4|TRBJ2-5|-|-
CASSLNQGLGETQYF
TGTGCCAGCAGTTTAAACCAGGGGTTGGGAGAGACCCAGTACTTC
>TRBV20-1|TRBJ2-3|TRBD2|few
CSAKPFSGLDTQYF
TGCAGTGCCAAGCCCTTTAGCGGGTTAGATACGCAGTATTTT
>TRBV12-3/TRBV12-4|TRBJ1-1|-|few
CASSLESGYTEAFF
TGTGCCAGCAGTTTAGAAAGCGGGTACACTGAAGCTTTCTTT
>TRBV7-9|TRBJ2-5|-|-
CASRPPRYKETQYF
TGTGCCAGCAGACCTCCACGTTACAAAGAGACCCAGTACTTC